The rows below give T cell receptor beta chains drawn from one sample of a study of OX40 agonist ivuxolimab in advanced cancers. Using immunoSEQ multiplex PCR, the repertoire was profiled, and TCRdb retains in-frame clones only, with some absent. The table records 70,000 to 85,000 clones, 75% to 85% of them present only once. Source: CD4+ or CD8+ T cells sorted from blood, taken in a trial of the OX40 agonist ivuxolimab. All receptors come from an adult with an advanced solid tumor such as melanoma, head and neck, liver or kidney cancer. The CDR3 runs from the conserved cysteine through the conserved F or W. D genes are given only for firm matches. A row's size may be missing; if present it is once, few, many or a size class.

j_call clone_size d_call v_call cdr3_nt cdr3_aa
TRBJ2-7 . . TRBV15 TGTGCCACCAGCAGAGATGGGTCCTCGGGACTGGTTTACGAGCAGTACTTC CATSRDGSSGLVYEQYF
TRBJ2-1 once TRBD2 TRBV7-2 TGTGCCAGCACCACAAGATCGGGGGGGGCTTACAATGAGCAGTTCTTC CASTTRSGGAYNEQFF
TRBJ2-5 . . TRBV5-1 TGCGCCAGCAGCTTGGCCGACAGCGGGGAGACCCAGTACTTC CASSLADSGETQYF
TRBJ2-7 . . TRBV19 TGTGCCAGTAGTATAGGTCACAGGGACCACTCCTACGAGCAGTACTTC CASSIGHRDHSYEQYF
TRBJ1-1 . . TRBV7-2 TGTGCCAGCAGCTTACGAGGGGAAGCTTTCTTT CASSLRGEAFF
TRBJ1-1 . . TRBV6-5 TGTGCCAGCAGTTACTCGAAGGGTTGGGACACTGAAGCTTTCTTT CASSYSKGWDTEAFF
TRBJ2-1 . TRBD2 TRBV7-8 TGTGCCAGCAGCTTGGGACTACGCTCCTACAATGAGCAGTTCTTC CASSLGLRSYNEQFF
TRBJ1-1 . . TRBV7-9 TGTGCCAGCAGCTCGCAGGGGAACACTGAAGCTTTCTTT CASSSQGNTEAFF
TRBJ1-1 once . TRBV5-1 TGCGCCAGCAGACCATCAGGGACTATGAACACTGAAGCTTTCTTT CASRPSGTMNTEAFF
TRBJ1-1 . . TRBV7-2 TGTGCCAGCAGCTTAGTGGGGAACACTGAAGCTTTCTTT CASSLVGNTEAFF
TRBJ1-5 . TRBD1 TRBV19 TGTGCCAGTAGTATAGGTCGAACCCGGACAGGTCGACTTAGCAATCAGCCCCAGCATTTT CASSIGRTRTGRLSNQPQHF
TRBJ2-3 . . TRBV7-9 TGTGCCAGCAGCTTACCGGGAGAATTCACAGATACGCAGTATTTT CASSLPGEFTDTQYF
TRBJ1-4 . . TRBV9 TGTGCCAGCAGCGTAGACGGGGCCGCAACTAATGAAAAACTGTTTTTT CASSVDGAATNEKLFF
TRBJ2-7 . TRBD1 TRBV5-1 TGCGCCAGCAGCTTGGGAGTAGGGGGCGGCTACGAGCAGTACTTC CASSLGVGGGYEQYF
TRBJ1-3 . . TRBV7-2 TGTGCCAGCAGCTCCGGGACCTGGGGTTCTGGAAACACCATATATTTT CASSSGTWGSGNTIYF
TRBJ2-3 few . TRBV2 TGTGCCAGCAGTGACTCTCTGACAGATACGCAGTATTTT CASSDSLTDTQYF
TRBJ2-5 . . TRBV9 TGTGCCAGCAGCGTAAACCCGAGGGAGACCCAGTACTTC CASSVNPRETQYF
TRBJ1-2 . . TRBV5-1 TGCGCCAGCAGCTTGGCCGGGCCCCCAGCTAACTATGGCTACACCTTC CASSLAGPPANYGYTF
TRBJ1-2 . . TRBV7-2 TGTGCCAGCAGCTTGGGGGGAGCTTTGAGCTATGGCTACACCTTC CASSLGGALSYGYTF
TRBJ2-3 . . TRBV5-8 TGTGCCAGCAGCTTGCTCGGGACTCGCAGCACAGATACGCAGTATTTT CASSLLGTRSTDTQYF
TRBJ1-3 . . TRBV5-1 TGCGCCAGCAGCTTGTCCCCCCAGGGCTCTGGAAACACCATATATTTT CASSLSPQGSGNTIYF
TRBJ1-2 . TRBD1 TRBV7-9 TGTGCCAGCAGCCTCCCGACAGGGGATGGCTACACCTTC CASSLPTGDGYTF
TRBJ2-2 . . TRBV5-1 TGCGCCAGCAGCTTGGACGTCGCGAACACCGGGGAGCTGTTTTTT CASSLDVANTGELFF
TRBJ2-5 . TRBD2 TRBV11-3 TGTGCCAGCAGCCGCGGGACTAGCGGAGGAGAGACCCAGTACTTC CASSRGTSGGETQYF
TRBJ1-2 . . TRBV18 TGTGCCAGCTCAGAAGGGACTGCGCGATATGGCTACACCTTC CASSEGTARYGYTF
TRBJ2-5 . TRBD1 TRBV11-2 TGTGCCAGCAGCTCCTTACAGGGGGCCCGGGAGACCCAGTACTTC CASSSLQGARETQYF
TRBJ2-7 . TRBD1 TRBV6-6 TGTGCCAGCAGTCGTCGACAGGGGAACAACGAGCAGTACTTC CASSRRQGNNEQYF
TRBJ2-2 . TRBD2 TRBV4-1 TGCGCCAGCAGCCTTAATAGGAGAAGCGGGGGGGACACCGGGGAGCTGTTTTTT CASSLNRRSGGDTGELFF
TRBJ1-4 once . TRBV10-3 TGTGCCATCAGTGAGGGGCGGGAAAAACTGTTTTTT CAISEGREKLFF
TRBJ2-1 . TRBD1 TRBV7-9 TGTGCCAGCAGCCACGGGACAGGGGGCCGAAATGAGCAGTTCTTC CASSHGTGGRNEQFF
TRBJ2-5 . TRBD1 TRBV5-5 TGTGCCAGCAGCCTGACAGGGGTAGAGACCCAGTACTTC CASSLTGVETQYF
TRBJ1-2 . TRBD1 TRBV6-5 TGTGCCAGCAGTAACGGACAGGGAACCTATGGCTACACCTTC CASSNGQGTYGYTF